The clone carrying this T cell receptor (beta chain) has more than one count but fewer than ten. Its antigen is undetermined. CDR1 is PRHDT, CDR2 FYEKMQ, per germline (reference sequence). The CDR3 length is 17 residues. Trimming took off 5 bases at V and 0 bases at J, with 20 bases between the two ends. This record comes from a study of T cell responses to AZD1222 COVID-19 vaccine. The method was immunoSEQ multiplex PCR; TCRdb's version includes in-frame clones alone and lacks a portion of them. The sample has under 200,000 clones, roughly 92% seen once. Whole-study results and caveats: Females made up more of the donors, who were largely white British, and clonal diversity may have come out too low. CD4 TCRs associated with vaccination spanned spike, dominating at 160-218 and 743-854. Variant regions that are unmutated are reportedly the target of nearly half of spike-specific TCRs.

Sequencing was performed on peripheral blood, taken 28 days after the second dose of the MenACWY control vaccine. This sequence was found in an adult who received the MenACWY meningococcal vaccine as a control. This rearrangement joins TRBV13 to TRBJ2-7, with D perhaps matching TRBD2 (5 bases). CDR3 in amino acids: CASSLFGLERSSYEQYF. For the CDR3, the DNA is TGTGCCAGCAGCCTCTTCGGATTGGAGCGGAGCTCCTACGAGCAGTACTTC.